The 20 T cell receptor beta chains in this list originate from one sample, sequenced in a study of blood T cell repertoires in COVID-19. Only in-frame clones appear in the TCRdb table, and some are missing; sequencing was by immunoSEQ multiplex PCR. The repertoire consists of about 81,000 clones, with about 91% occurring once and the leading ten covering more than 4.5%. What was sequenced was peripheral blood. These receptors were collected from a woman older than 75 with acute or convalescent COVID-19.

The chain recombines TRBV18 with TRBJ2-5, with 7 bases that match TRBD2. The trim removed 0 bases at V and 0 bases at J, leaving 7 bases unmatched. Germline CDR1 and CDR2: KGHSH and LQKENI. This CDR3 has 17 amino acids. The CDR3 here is CASSPPKASGNQETQYF. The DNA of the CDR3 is TGTGCCAGCTCACCACCGAAGGCTAGCGGTAACCAAGAGACCCAGTACTTC. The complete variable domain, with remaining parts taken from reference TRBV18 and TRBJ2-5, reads NAGVMQNPRHLVRRRGQEARLRCSPMKGHSHVYWYRQLPEEGLKFMVYLQKENIIDESGMPKERFSAEFPKEGPSILRIQQVVRGDSAAYFCASSPPKASGNQETQYFGPGTRLLVL.

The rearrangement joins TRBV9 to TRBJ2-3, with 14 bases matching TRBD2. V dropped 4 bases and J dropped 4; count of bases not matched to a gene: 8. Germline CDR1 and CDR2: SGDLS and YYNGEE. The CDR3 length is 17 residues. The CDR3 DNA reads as TGTGCCAGCAGCTCCAGACTAGCGGGAGGGGGGTCAGATACGCAGTATTTT. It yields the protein CASSSRLAGGGSDTQYF.

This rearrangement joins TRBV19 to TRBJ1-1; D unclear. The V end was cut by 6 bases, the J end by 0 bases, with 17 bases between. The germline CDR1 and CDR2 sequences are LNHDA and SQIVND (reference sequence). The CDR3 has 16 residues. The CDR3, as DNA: TGTGCCAGTAGCCTGACACGGCAGCTAATGAACACTGAAGCTTTCTTT. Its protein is CASSLTRQLMNTEAFF.

CDR3 DNA sequence: TGTGCCAGCAGTGAAGAGGCCGGGGCCAAAAACATTCAGTACTTC. Its translation: CASSEEAGAKNIQYF. The chain couples TRBV2 to TRBJ2-4, with no clear D. CDR3 length: 15 amino acids. CDR1 is SNHLY and CDR2 is FYNNEI in the germline V gene. Trimming cost V 1 base and J 1 base, with 8 bases left between them.

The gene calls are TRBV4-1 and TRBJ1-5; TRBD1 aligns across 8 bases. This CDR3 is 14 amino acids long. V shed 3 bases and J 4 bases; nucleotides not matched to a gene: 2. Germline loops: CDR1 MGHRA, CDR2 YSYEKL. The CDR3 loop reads CASSQRQGNQPQHF. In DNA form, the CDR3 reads TGCGCCAGCAGCCAGCGACAGGGGAATCAGCCCCAGCATTTT.

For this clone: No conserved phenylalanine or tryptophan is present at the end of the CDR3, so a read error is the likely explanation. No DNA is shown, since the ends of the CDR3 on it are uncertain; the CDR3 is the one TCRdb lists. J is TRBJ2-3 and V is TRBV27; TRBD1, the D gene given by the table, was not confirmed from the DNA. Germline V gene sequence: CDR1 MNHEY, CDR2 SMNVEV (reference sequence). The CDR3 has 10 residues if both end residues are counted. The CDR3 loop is CASSPRQGAN.

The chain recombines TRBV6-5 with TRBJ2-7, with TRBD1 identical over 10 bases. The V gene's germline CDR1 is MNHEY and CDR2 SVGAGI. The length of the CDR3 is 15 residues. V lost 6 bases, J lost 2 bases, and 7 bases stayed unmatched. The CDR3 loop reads CASSFPTGGAYEQYF. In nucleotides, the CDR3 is TGTGCCAGCAGCTTTCCGACAGGGGGCGCCTACGAGCAGTACTTC.

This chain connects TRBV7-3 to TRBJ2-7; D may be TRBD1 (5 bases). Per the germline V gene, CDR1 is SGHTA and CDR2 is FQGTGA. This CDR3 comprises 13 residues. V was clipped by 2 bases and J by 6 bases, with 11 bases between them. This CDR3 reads CASSLVQGGEQYF. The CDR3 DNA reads TGTGCCAGCAGCTTAGTGCAGGGCGGCGAGCAGTACTTC.

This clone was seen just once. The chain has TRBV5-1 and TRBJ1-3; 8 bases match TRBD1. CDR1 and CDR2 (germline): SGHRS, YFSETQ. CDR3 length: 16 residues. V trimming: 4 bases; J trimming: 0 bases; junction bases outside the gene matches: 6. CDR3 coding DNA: TGCGCCAGCAGCCCCGGGACAGGCAACTCTGGAAACACCATATATTTT. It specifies CASSPGTGNSGNTIYF. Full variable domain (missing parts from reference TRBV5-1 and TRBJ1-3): KAGVTQTPRYLIKTRGQQVTLSCSPISGHRSVSWYQQTPGQGLQFLFEYFSETQRNKGNFPGRFSGRQFSNSRSEMNVSTLELGDSALYLCASSPGTGNSGNTIYFGEGSWLTVV.

This chain's CDR3 is CASTDRAVYNEQFF. CDR3 nucleotide sequence: TGCGCCAGTACGGACAGGGCCGTATACAATGAGCAGTTCTTC. The rearrangement joins TRBV5-1 to TRBJ2-1, with 8 positions matching TRBD1. V lost 8 bases and J lost 4; bases outside the gene matches: 8. The CDR3 totals 14 residues. Germline V gives CDR1 SGHRS, CDR2 YFSETQ.

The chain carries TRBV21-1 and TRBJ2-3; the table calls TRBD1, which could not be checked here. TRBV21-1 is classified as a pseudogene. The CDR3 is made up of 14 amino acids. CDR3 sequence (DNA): TGTGCCAGCGGACCGGGACAGGGGAAAGATACGCAGTATTTT. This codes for CASGPGQGKDTQYF.

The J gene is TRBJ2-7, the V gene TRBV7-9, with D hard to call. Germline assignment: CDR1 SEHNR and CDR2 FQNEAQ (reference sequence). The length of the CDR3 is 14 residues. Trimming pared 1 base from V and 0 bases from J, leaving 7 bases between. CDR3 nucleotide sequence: TGTGCCAGCAGCTTAGGCCCAGTCTCCTACGAGCAGTACTTC. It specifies CASSLGPVSYEQYF.

CDR3 nucleotide sequence: TGTGCCAGCAGCTTAGACGGGGGGAATGGGGAGCAGTTCTTC. This codes for CASSLDGGNGEQFF. This sequence joins TRBV11-3 and TRBJ2-1; 7 nucleotides align to TRBD2. J was trimmed by 10 bases and V by 0 bases; bases with no gene match: 6. Germline CDR1 reads SGHNT; CDR2 reads YENEEA. This CDR3 is built from 14 residues.

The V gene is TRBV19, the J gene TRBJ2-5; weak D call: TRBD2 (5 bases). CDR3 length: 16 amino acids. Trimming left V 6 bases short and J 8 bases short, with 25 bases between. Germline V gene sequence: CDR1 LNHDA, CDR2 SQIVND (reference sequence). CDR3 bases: TGTGCCAGTAGACCTCTTTCGGGGAGAGACGAGGGAACCCAGTACTTC. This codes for CASRPLSGRDEGTQYF.

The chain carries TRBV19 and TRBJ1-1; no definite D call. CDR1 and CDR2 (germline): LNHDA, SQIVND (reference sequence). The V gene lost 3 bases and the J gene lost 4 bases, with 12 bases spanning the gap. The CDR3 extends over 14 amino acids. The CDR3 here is CASSIRAEGTEAFF. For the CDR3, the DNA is TGTGCCAGTAGTATTCGTGCCGAGGGCACTGAAGCTTTCTTT.

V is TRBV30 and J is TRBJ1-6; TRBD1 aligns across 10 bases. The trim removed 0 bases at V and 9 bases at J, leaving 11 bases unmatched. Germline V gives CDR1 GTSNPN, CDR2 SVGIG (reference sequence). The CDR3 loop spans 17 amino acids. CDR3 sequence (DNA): TGTGCCTGGAGTGTACCCACAGGGACAGGGGCCGTTTCACCCCTCCACTTT. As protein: CAWSVPTGTGAVSPLHF. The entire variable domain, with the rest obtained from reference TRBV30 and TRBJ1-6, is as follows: SQTIHQWPATLVQPVGSPLSLECTVEGTSNPNLYWYRQAAGRGLQLLFYSVGIGQISSEVPQNLSASRPQDRQFILSSKKLLLSDSGFYLCAWSVPTGTGAVSPLHFGNGTRLTVT.

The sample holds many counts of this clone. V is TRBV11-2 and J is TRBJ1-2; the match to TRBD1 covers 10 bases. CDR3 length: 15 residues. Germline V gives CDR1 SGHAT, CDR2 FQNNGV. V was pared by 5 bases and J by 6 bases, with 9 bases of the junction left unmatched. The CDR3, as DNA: TGTGCCAGCAGCGATCTCAAGGACAGGGGGAATGGCTACACCTTC. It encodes CASSDLKDRGNGYTF.

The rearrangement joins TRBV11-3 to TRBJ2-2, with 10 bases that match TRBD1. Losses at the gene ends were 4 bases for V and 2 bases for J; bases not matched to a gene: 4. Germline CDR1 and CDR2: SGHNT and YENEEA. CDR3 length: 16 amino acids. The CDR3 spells CASSSRDRGNTGELFF. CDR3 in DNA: TGTGCCAGCAGCTCCCGGGACAGGGGAAACACCGGGGAGCTGTTTTTT. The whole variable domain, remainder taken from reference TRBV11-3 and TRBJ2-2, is EAGVVQSPRYKIIEKKQPVAFWCNPISGHNTLYWYLQNLGQGPELLIRYENEEAVDDSQLPKDRFSAERLKGVDSTLKIQPAELGDSAVYLCASSSRDRGNTGELFFGEGSRLTVL.

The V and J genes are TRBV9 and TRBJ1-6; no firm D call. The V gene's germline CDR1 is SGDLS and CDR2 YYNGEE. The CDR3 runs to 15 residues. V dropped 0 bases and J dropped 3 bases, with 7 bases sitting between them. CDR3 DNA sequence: TGTGCCAGCAGCGTAGGACAACTCTATAATTCACCCCTCCACTTT. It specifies CASSVGQLYNSPLHF.

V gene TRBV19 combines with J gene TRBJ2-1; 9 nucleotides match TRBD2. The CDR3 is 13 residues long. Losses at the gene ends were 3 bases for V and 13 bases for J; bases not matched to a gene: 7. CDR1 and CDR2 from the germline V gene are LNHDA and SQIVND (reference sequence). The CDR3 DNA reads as TGTGCCAGTAGTATTACGCGGGAGGGCCACCAGTTCTTC. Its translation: CASSITREGHQFF.